The 12 T cell receptor beta chains in this list originate from one sample, sequenced in a study of blood T cell repertoires in COVID-19. This table comes from immunoSEQ multiplex PCR, and its TCRdb copy is limited to in-frame clones, with some not included. The repertoire holds about 35,000 clones, 85% to 90% seen once, with 9.5% to 13% in the top ten. The sequenced sample consisted of peripheral blood. All receptors derive from a man older than 75 with active COVID-19.

The V and J genes are TRBV7-2 and TRBJ1-2; 9 positions match TRBD1. CDR1 is SGHTA, CDR2 FQGNSA, per germline. Trimming removed 0 bases from V and 8 bases from J; junction bases left unmatched: 4. CDR3 size: 14 residues. The CDR3 loop is CASSLAYRGQGYTF. The DNA for the CDR3 is TGTGCCAGCAGCTTAGCTTACAGGGGGCAAGGCTACACCTTC.

The genes are TRBV7-2 and TRBJ2-1, with TRBD2 matching over 7 bases. CDR1 is SGHTA, CDR2 FQGNSA, per germline. The CDR3 covers 14 residues. Germline trimming cut 8 bases from V and 4 bases from J; bases unmatched to any gene: 8. As DNA, the CDR3 is TGTGCCAGCTCGGAGGGGCGGGGGTACAATGAGCAGTTCTTC. Translated, it gives CASSEGRGYNEQFF. The variable domain in full, with the rest retrieved from reference TRBV7-2 and TRBJ2-1, is GAGVSQSPSNKVTEKGKDVELRCDPISGHTALYWYRQSLGQGLEFLIYFQGNSAPDKSGLPSDRFSAERTGGSVSTLTIQRTQQEDSAVYLCASSEGRGYNEQFFGPGTRLTVL.

This rearrangement joins TRBV25-1 to TRBJ2-1, with 8 nucleotides matching TRBD1. CDR3 length equals 16 residues. Germline V lookup: CDR1 MGHDK, CDR2 SYGVNS. The junction had 6 bases not matched to a gene; V was cut back by 1 base and J by 4 bases. The CDR3 region is CASSEFGQGIYNEQFF. CDR3 bases: TGTGCCAGCAGTGAATTCGGACAGGGAATATACAATGAGCAGTTCTTC. The complete variable domain, with remaining parts taken from reference TRBV25-1 and TRBJ2-1, reads EADIYQTPRYLVIGTGKKITLECSQTMGHDKMYWYQQDPGMELHLIHYSYGVNSTEKGDLSSESTVSRIRTEHFPLTLESARPSHTSQYLCASSEFGQGIYNEQFFGPGTRLTVL.

This chain uses TRBV2 with TRBJ2-1; D may be TRBD1 (7 bases). CDR1 is SNHLY, CDR2 FYNNEI, per germline. V was trimmed by 3 bases and J by 1 base, leaving 13 bases between them. This CDR3 region has 16 residues. DNA for the CDR3: TGTGCCAGCAGTGATGGAGGGGGCGATTCCTACAATGAGCAGTTCTTC. Translating gives CASSDGGGDSYNEQFF.

V usage is TRBV6-2 or TRBV6-3 and J usage is TRBJ2-5; a weak D match, TRBD1 (6 bases). Germline V gene lookup returns CDR1 MNHEY and CDR2 SVGEGT. The CDR3 covers 15 residues. V was cut by 2 bases and J by 0 bases, with 10 bases left in between. CDR3 sequence: CASSYRQGYQETQYF. In DNA, the CDR3 is TGTGCCAGCAGTTACAGGCAGGGGTACCAAGAGACCCAGTACTTC.

V gene TRBV5-1 combines with J gene TRBJ2-3; no definite D call. Germline V gene sequence: CDR1 SGHRS, CDR2 YFSETQ. This CDR3 region has 15 residues. V was pared by 0 bases and J by 2 bases, with 10 bases between. The CDR3 is CASSLDSTDTDTQYF. In nucleotides, the CDR3 is TGCGCCAGCAGCTTGGATAGCACGGACACAGATACGCAGTATTTT.

This chain uses TRBV7-7 with TRBJ2-5, with D perhaps matching TRBD1 (6 bases). V was shortened by 5 bases and J by 5 bases, with 24 bases between the two germline ends. The germline gives CDR1 SSHAT, CDR2 FNYEAQ (reference sequence). This CDR3 is built from 17 residues. The CDR3 nucleotides read TGTGCCAGCAGCATTACCAGGGGCGAGTATTCACGGGAGACCCAGTACTTC. Its protein is CASSITRGEYSRETQYF.

The chain couples TRBV30 to TRBJ1-4; D gene unclear. Trimming shortened V by 2 bases and J by 8 bases, and 15 bases separated the two germline ends. Germline V gives CDR1 GTSNPN, CDR2 SVGIG (reference sequence). This CDR3 is built from 14 residues. In DNA form, the CDR3 reads TGTGCCTGGAGTTCTCTGGCCCGAAAGGAAAAACTGTTTTTT. Encoded protein: CAWSSLARKEKLFF.

V is TRBV5-1 and J is TRBJ2-5, with 7 nucleotides matching TRBD2. The CDR3 consists of 14 residues. The germline V gene has CDR1 SGHRS and CDR2 YFSETQ. Trimming took 2 bases from V and 4 from J; bases not matched to a gene: 5. The CDR3 loop reads CASSLLASGETQYF. In DNA form, the CDR3 reads TGCGCCAGCAGCTTACTCGCTAGCGGAGAGACCCAGTACTTC.

This chain connects TRBV10-3 to TRBJ2-1; possible D gene TRBD1, 6 bases. V lost 2 bases, J lost 3 bases, and 11 bases lay in between. Germline loops: CDR1 ENHRY, CDR2 SYGVKD. The CDR3 runs to 15 residues. CDR3 nucleotides: TGTGCCATCAGTGAGGGACAGACTAACTACAATGAGCAGTTCTTC. Amino acids: CAISEGQTNYNEQFF.

CDR3 DNA sequence: TGTGCCAGCAGCTCAAGGACAGGCCACAATGAAAAACTGTTTTTT. Residues: CASSSRTGHNEKLFF. The chain employs TRBV7-2 and TRBJ1-4; 7 bases match TRBD1. Germline V CDR1 and CDR2: SGHTA, FQGNSA. V gave up 4 bases and J gave up 5 bases; unmatched junction bases: 7. The CDR3 has 15 residues.

CDR3 nucleotide sequence: TGTGCCAGCAGCTTAGCTTACTCTGGGGCCAACGTCCTGACTTTC. Protein product: CASSLAYSGANVLTF. This chain connects TRBV7-6 to TRBJ2-6; D gene ambiguous. The CDR3 runs to 15 residues. V was cut by 0 bases and J by 0 bases, with 3 bases left in between. CDR1 and CDR2 from the germline V gene are SGHVS and FNYEAQ. Looking up the rest from reference TRBV7-6 and TRBJ2-6 gives the full variable domain: GAGVSQSPRYKVTKRGQDVALRCDPISGHVSLYWYRQALGQGPEFLTYFNYEAQQDKSGLPNDRFSAERPEGSISTLTIQRTEQRDSAMYRCASSLAYSGANVLTFGAGSRLTVL.